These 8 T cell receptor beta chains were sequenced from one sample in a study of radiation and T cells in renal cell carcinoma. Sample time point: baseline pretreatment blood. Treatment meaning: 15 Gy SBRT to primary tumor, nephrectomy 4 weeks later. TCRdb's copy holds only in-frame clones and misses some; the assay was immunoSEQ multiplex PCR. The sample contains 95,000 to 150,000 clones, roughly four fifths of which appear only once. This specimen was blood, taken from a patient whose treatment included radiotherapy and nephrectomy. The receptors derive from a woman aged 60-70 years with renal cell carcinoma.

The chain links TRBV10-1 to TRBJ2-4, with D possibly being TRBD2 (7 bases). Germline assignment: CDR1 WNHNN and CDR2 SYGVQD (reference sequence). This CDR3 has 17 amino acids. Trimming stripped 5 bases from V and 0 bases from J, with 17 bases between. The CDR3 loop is CASSPEGGGIAKNIQYF. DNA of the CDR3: TGCGCCAGCAGTCCGGAAGGGGGGGGAATAGCCAAAAACATTCAGTACTTC.

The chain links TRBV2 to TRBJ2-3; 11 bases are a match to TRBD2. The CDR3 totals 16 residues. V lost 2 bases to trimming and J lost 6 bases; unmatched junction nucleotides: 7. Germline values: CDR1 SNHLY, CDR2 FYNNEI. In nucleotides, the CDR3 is TGTGCCAGCAGTGAACAGGGACTAGCGGAAGTTGATACGCAGTATTTT. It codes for CASSEQGLAEVDTQYF.

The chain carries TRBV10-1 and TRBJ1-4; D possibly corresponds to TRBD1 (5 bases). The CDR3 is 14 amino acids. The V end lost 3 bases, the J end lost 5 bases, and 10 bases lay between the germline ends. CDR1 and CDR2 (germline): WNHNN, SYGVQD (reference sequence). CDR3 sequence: CASSDGTANEKLFF. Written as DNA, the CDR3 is TGCGCCAGCAGTGATGGGACGGCCAATGAAAAACTGTTTTTT.

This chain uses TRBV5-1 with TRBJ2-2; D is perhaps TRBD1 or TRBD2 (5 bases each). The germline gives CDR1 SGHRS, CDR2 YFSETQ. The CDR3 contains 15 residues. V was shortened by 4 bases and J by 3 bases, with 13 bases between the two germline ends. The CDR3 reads CASSPGTTDTGELFF. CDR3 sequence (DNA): TGCGCCAGCAGCCCCGGGACGACGGACACCGGGGAGCTGTTTTTT. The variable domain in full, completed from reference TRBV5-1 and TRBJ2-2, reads KAGVTQTPRYLIKTRGQQVTLSCSPISGHRSVSWYQQTPGQGLQFLFEYFSETQRNKGNFPGRFSGRQFSNSRSEMNVSTLELGDSALYLCASSPGTTDTGELFFGEGSRLTVL.

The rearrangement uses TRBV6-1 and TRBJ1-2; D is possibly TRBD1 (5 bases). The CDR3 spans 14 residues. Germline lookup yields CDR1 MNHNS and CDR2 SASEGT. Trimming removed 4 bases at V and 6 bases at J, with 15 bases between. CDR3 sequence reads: CASSGAGRSDGYTF. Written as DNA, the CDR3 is TGTGCCAGCAGTGGGGCAGGGCGGTCCGATGGCTACACCTTC.

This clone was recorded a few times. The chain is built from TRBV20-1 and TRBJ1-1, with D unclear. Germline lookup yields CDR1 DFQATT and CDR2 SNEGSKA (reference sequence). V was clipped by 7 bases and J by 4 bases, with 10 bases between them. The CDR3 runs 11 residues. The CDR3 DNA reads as TGCAGTGGAGCCTACGGCACTGAAGCTTTCTTT. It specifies CSGAYGTEAFF.

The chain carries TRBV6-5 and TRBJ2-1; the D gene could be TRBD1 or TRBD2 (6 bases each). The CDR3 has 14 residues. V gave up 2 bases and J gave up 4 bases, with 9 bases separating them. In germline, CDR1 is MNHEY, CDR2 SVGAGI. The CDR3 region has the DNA TGTGCCAGCAGTTACGGGGGGCCGTACAATGAGCAGTTCTTC. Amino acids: CASSYGGPYNEQFF.

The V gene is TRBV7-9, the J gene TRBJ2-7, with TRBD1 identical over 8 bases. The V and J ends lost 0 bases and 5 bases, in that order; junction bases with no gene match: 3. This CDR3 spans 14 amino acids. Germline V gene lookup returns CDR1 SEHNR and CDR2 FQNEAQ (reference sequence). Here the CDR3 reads CASSLATGGNEQYF. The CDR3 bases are TGTGCCAGCAGCTTAGCTACAGGGGGAAACGAGCAGTACTTC.